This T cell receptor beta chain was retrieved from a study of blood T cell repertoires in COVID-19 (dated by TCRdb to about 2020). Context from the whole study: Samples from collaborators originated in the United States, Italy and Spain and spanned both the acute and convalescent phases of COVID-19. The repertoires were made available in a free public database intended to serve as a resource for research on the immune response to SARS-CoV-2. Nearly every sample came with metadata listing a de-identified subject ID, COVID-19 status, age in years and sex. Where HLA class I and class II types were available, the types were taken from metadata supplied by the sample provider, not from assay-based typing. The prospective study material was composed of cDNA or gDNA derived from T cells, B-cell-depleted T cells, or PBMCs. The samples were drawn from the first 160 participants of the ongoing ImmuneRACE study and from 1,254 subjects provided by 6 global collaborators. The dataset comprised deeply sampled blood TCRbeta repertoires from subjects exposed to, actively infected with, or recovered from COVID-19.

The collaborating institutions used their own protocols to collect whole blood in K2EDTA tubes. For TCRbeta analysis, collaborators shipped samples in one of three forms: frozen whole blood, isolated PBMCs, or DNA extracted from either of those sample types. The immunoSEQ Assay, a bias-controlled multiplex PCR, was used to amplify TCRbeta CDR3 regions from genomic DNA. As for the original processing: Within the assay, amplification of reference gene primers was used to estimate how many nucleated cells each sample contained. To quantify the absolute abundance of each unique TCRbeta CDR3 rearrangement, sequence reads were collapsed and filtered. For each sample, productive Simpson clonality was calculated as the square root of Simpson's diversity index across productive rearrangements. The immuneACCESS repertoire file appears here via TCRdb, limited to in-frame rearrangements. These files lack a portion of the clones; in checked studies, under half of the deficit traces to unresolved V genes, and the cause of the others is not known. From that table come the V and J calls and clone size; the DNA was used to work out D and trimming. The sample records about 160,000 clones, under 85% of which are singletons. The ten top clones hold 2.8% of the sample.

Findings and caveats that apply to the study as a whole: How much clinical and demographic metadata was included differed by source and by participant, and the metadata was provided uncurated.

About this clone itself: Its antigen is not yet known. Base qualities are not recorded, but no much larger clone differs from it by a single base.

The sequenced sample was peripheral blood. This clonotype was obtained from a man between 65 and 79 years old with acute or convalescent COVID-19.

CDR3 loop: CASSPSRTAANSPLHF. The sequenced DNA is TGTGCCAGCAGCCCGTCACGTACCGCGGCCAATTCACCCCTCCACTTT. Rearrangement joined TRBV9 to TRBJ1-6; the D segment cannot be called with confidence. The germline V gene sets CDR1 to SGDLS and CDR2 to YYNGEE. At the junction V is shortened by 4 bases and J by 7 bases, with 18 bases in between. The CDR3 contains 16 residues, cysteine and phenylalanine counted. This entry keeps only the CDR3 DNA: 48 bases, framed from base 1.